These 30 T cell receptor beta chains were sequenced from one sample in a study of PD-1 blockade in classical Hodgkin lymphoma. Data came from immunoSEQ multiplex PCR; TCRdb stores just in-frame clones and leaves some out. The data contain some 150,000 clones, 78% of them singletons. Each patient's relapse followed autologous stem cell transplantation, and brentuximab vedotin exposure varied. Sequenced here: peripheral blood mononuclear cells (PBMCs), sampled before the second cycle of nivolumab. These receptors came from a human donor with classical Hodgkin lymphoma.

This clone came up once. This sequence joins TRBV6-5 and TRBJ2-2; D perhaps matches TRBD1 (5 bases). The V end was cut by 2 bases, the J end by 4 bases, with 11 bases between. The V gene's germline CDR1 is MNHEY and CDR2 SVGAGI. The CDR3 is 15 amino acids. The CDR3 protein is CASSYVGPGTGELFF. The CDR3 region has the DNA TGTGCCAGCAGTTACGTGGGGCCGGGCACCGGGGAGCTGTTTTTT.

This clone was counted a few times. The rearrangement uses TRBV19 and TRBJ2-3; 10 nucleotides agree with TRBD2. The CDR3 covers 17 residues. Germline V CDR1 and CDR2: LNHDA, SQIVND (reference sequence). Trimming took 2 bases from V and 1 from J; bases not matched to a gene: 6. This chain's CDR3 is CASSIRLAGAGTDTQYF. The CDR3 DNA sequence: TGTGCCAGTAGTATACGTCTAGCGGGGGCCGGCACAGATACGCAGTATTTT.

The chain uses TRBV28 and TRBJ2-5, with D possibly matching TRBD1 (6 bases). The CDR3 is 16 residues long. Trimming left V 3 bases short and J 2 bases short, with 16 bases between. CDR1 is MDHEN, CDR2 SYDVKM, per germline. This chain's CDR3 is CASSLGYQGRQETQYF. The DNA for the CDR3 is TGTGCCAGCAGTTTGGGATACCAGGGGCGTCAAGAGACCCAGTACTTC.

The chain recombines TRBV5-1 with TRBJ2-4; D may match TRBD1 or TRBD2 (6 bases each). The CDR3 loop spans 18 amino acids. Trimming took 6 bases from V and 0 from J, leaving 22 bases between them. CDR1 is SGHRS, CDR2 YFSETQ, per germline. The CDR3 nucleotides are TGCGCCAGCAACGGGGGCAGTCGACTTCACCTAGCCAAAAACATTCAGTACTTC. It translates to CASNGGSRLHLAKNIQYF.

This clone was counted many times. This sequence joins TRBV7-3 and TRBJ2-3; D is undetermined. V dropped 0 bases and J dropped 0 bases, with 4 bases sitting between them. The CDR3 is 14 residues long. Germline V lookup: CDR1 SGHTA, CDR2 FQGTGA. DNA for the CDR3: TGTGCCAGCAGCTTAACGGGTAGCACAGATACGCAGTATTTT. It translates to CASSLTGSTDTQYF.

This rearrangement joins TRBV30 to TRBJ1-5; 11 bases match TRBD1. J gave up 7 bases and V 3 bases, and 8 bases lay outside the gene matches. Germline CDR1 reads GTSNPN; CDR2 reads SVGIG (reference sequence). The CDR3 has 15 amino acids. CDR3 sequence reads: CAWSSGTGGRQPQHF. As DNA, the CDR3 is TGTGCCTGGAGCTCCGGGACAGGGGGTAGACAGCCCCAGCATTTT.

V gene TRBV4-3 combines with J gene TRBJ1-2; D remains unclear. The V gene lost 0 bases and the J gene lost 4 bases, with 15 bases spanning the gap. This CDR3 spans 16 amino acids. Germline values: CDR1 LGHNA, CDR2 YSLEER. CDR3 loop: CASSQDPPGLGYGYTF. The CDR3 DNA is TGCGCCAGCAGCCAAGATCCCCCGGGTTTAGGCTATGGCTACACCTTC.

This clone was detected only a few times. The V call is TRBV15, the J call TRBJ1-2, with TRBD1 identical over 7 bases. CDR1 is LNHNV, CDR2 YYDKDF, per germline (reference sequence). This CDR3 contains 15 residues. With 2 bases clipped from V and 2 bases from J, the junction kept 5 bases outside the gene matches. This CDR3 reads CATSRNKDRNYGYTF. The DNA for the CDR3 is TGTGCCACCAGCAGAAACAAGGACAGGAACTATGGCTACACCTTC.

The V gene is TRBV7-8, the J gene TRBJ2-2, with D possibly TRBD2 on 7 matching bases. The germline CDR1 and CDR2 sequences are SGHVS and FQNEAQ. The CDR3 loop spans 19 amino acids. Trimming took 0 bases from V and 5 from J, leaving 22 bases between them. The CDR3 protein is CASSLAAGQRGSGTGELFF. The CDR3 coding sequence is TGTGCCAGCAGCTTAGCCGCCGGACAGCGGGGTTCGGGTACCGGGGAGCTGTTTTTT. The complete variable domain, with remaining parts taken from reference TRBV7-8 and TRBJ2-2, reads GAGVSQSPRYKVAKRGQDVALRCDPISGHVSLFWYQQALGQGPEFLTYFQNEAQLDKSGLPSDRFFAERPEGSVSTLKIQRTQQEDSAVYLCASSLAAGQRGSGTGELFFGEGSRLTVL.

The chain recombines TRBV14 with TRBJ2-5; 7 bases agree with TRBD2. The germline V gene encodes CDR1 SGHDN and CDR2 FVKESK. Trimming at V came to 6 bases and at J to 5 bases, leaving 9 bases not matched to a gene. This CDR3 has 14 amino acids. The CDR3 DNA follows: TGTGCCAGCAGGGGCCGGGGGGTTCAGGAGACCCAGTACTTC. This sequence encodes CASRGRGVQETQYF.

The rearrangement joins TRBV6-6 to TRBJ2-1; 9 bases align to TRBD1. Germline values: CDR1 MNHNY, CDR2 SVGAGI (reference sequence). After removal of 4 bases from V and 3 bases from J, the junction contained 4 bases not matched to a gene. This CDR3 comprises 15 residues. CDR3 DNA sequence: TGTGCCAGCAGTTCTCGGGACAGGGACTACAATGAGCAGTTCTTC. It is translated as CASSSRDRDYNEQFF.

The rearrangement links TRBV25-1 to TRBJ2-7; 8 bases fit TRBD2. V shed 4 bases, J shed 1 base, and the junction held 9 bases outside the gene matches. In germline, CDR1 is MGHDK, CDR2 SYGVNS. The CDR3 is 16 residues long. The CDR3 reads CASSARGGTLSYEQYF. CDR3 sequence (DNA): TGTGCCAGCAGTGCTCGGGGGGGGACATTATCCTACGAGCAGTACTTC.

The J gene is TRBJ2-7, the V gene TRBV6-5; no reliable D call. There are 16 residues in the CDR3. Looked up from germline, CDR1 is MNHEY and CDR2 is SVGAGI. Trimming stripped 4 bases from V and 0 bases from J, with 16 bases between. In nucleotides, the CDR3 is TGTGCCAGCAGTTCCCAACCCCGCACCCCCTCCTACGAGCAGTACTTC. It encodes CASSSQPRTPSYEQYF.

V usage is TRBV9 and J usage is TRBJ2-7; TRBD2 matches 7 bases. The CDR3 loop spans 18 amino acids. Germline V gene sequence: CDR1 SGDLS, CDR2 YYNGEE. With 0 bases clipped from V and 2 bases from J, the junction kept 14 bases outside the gene matches. The CDR3, as DNA: TGTGCCAGCAGCGTAGGCGCTGGGACTGGCGGGGGAACCTACGAGCAGTACTTC. This gives the protein CASSVGAGTGGGTYEQYF.

This chain connects TRBV5-1 to TRBJ2-7; D perhaps matches TRBD1 (5 bases). The CDR3 runs 15 residues. V was trimmed by 2 bases and J by 2 bases, leaving 14 bases between them. Germline CDR1 reads SGHRS; CDR2 reads YFSETQ. DNA for the CDR3: TGCGCCAGCAGCTTTCAAGCCCAGGGAACCTACGAGCAGTACTTC. This encodes CASSFQAQGTYEQYF. The full variable domain, in which reference TRBV5-1 and TRBJ2-7 provide the parts outside the CDR3, is KAGVTQTPRYLIKTRGQQVTLSCSPISGHRSVSWYQQTPGQGLQFLFEYFSETQRNKGNFPGRFSGRQFSNSRSEMNVSTLELGDSALYLCASSFQAQGTYEQYFGPGTRLTVT.

This chain connects TRBV10-3 to TRBJ2-3; the match to TRBD2 covers 8 bases. V trimming: 10 bases; J trimming: 4 bases; junction bases outside the gene matches: 10. CDR3 length equals 14 residues. CDR1 and CDR2 from the germline V gene are ENHRY and SYGVKD. The DNA of the CDR3 is TGTGCCACCTTCGACGGGAGGGGTGCAGATACGCAGTATTTT. Residues: CATFDGRGADTQYF.

The chain uses TRBV10-3 and TRBJ2-7; no clear D. V lost 3 bases and J lost 4, with 13 bases in between. The CDR3 contains 14 residues. The germline V gene has CDR1 ENHRY and CDR2 SYGVKD. CDR3 bases: TGTGCCATCAGTGAAGGCCCCACTTCATACGAGCAGTACTTC. It codes for CAISEGPTSYEQYF.

The V gene is TRBV7-9, the J gene TRBJ1-1; D is possibly TRBD1 (5 bases). CDR1 is SEHNR, CDR2 FQNEAQ, per germline (reference sequence). Trimming shortened V by 5 bases and J by 11 bases, and 21 bases separated the two germline ends. The CDR3 consists of 14 residues. CDR3 nucleotide sequence: TGTGCCAGCAGCCCGATCGGGGGGTCCCGTGAGGCTTTCTTT. Residues: CASSPIGGSREAFF.

The count of this clone is one. The chain couples TRBV4-1 to TRBJ2-1; D is uncertain. Trimming shortened V by 0 bases and J by 6 bases, and 15 bases separated the two germline ends. Germline CDR1 MGHRA, CDR2 YSYEKL. The CDR3 runs 16 residues. Written as DNA, the CDR3 is TGCGCCAGCAGCCAAGATCCAGGAGCAGTAACCAATGAGCAGTTCTTC. Amino acid sequence: CASSQDPGAVTNEQFF.

In this sample, this clone turned up a few times. This rearrangement joins TRBV5-1 to TRBJ2-2; 8 bases line up with TRBD2. The J segment lost 0 bases and the V segment lost 0 bases, leaving 4 bases of the junction unmatched. Germline V gene sequence: CDR1 SGHRS, CDR2 YFSETQ. The CDR3 runs to 17 residues. The CDR3 loop reads CASSLVVAGPNTGELFF. The CDR3 region has the DNA TGCGCCAGCAGCTTGGTGGTAGCGGGGCCGAACACCGGGGAGCTGTTTTTT.

This chain links TRBV13 with TRBJ2-3, with TRBD1 matching over 7 bases. Germline V gene sequence: CDR1 PRHDT, CDR2 FYEKMQ (reference sequence). V gave up 5 bases and J gave up 2 bases; unmatched junction bases: 10. The CDR3 loop spans 16 amino acids. The CDR3 region is CASSPLGTAYTDTQYF. The CDR3 coding sequence is TGTGCCAGCAGCCCTTTAGGGACAGCCTACACAGATACGCAGTATTTT.

This rearrangement joins TRBV9 to TRBJ1-4; unclear D gene. Germline V gene sequence: CDR1 SGDLS, CDR2 YYNGEE. This CDR3 spans 16 amino acids. Between the trimmed V and J ends, which lost 2 bases and 7 bases, there was a span of 18 bases. CDR3 coding DNA: TGTGCCAGCAGCGTCTCTTCCCGCCTCATAGGTGAAAAACTGTTTTTT. It translates to CASSVSSRLIGEKLFF.

This CDR3 reads CASSLVGSVYNEQFF. The DNA of the CDR3 is TGTGCCAGCAGCTTAGTCGGTAGCGTTTACAATGAGCAGTTCTTC. The rearrangement links TRBV7-9 to TRBJ2-1, with D perhaps matching TRBD2 (5 bases). The CDR3 covers 15 residues. Germline CDR1 reads SEHNR; CDR2 reads FQNEAQ (reference sequence). V was pared by 1 base and J by 4 bases, with 11 bases between.

The gene calls are TRBV5-1 and TRBJ2-7, with unresolved D. The CDR3 contains 17 residues. Between the trimmed V and J ends, which lost 2 bases and 1 base, there was a span of 19 bases. Per the germline V gene, CDR1 is SGHRS and CDR2 is YFSETQ. The CDR3 nucleotides read TGCGCCAGCAGCTTCGTGGGGTTTCCATCTCCTTCCTACGAGCAGTACTTC. The encoded protein is CASSFVGFPSPSYEQYF.

This chain joins TRBV12-5 and TRBJ1-1; D gene ambiguous. V dropped 1 base and J dropped 7 bases, with 16 bases sitting between them. The V gene's germline CDR1 is LGHNT and CDR2 FRNRAP. This CDR3 region has 15 residues. CDR3 residues: CASGLDPRRANEAFF. CDR3 DNA: TGTGCTAGTGGTTTGGACCCGCGGAGGGCTAATGAAGCTTTCTTT.

This clone was picked up a small number of times. The chain employs TRBV7-9 and TRBJ1-1; the D gene is possibly TRBD1 (6 bases). Trimming took 5 bases from V and 4 from J, leaving 14 bases between them. The CDR3 contains 14 residues. Per the germline V gene, CDR1 is SEHNR and CDR2 is FQNEAQ (reference sequence). In DNA form, the CDR3 reads TGTGCCAGCAGCGCCCGACAGGCTGGCACTGAAGCTTTCTTT. Translating it yields CASSARQAGTEAFF. The variable domain in full, with the rest retrieved from reference TRBV7-9 and TRBJ1-1, is DTGVSQNPRHKITKRGQNVTFRCDPISEHNRLYWYRQTLGQGPEFLTYFQNEAQLEKSRLLSDRFSAERPKGSFSTLEIQRTEQGDSAMYLCASSARQAGTEAFFGQGTRLTVV.

This chain connects TRBV5-1 to TRBJ1-3; no firm D call. This CDR3 comprises 16 residues. Germline V gene data show CDR1 as SGHRS and CDR2 as YFSETQ. The V gene lost 1 base and the J gene lost 0 bases, with 11 bases spanning the gap. DNA for the CDR3: TGCGCCAGCAGCTTGAACGCCAGAGGCTCTGGAAACACCATATATTTT. Translated, it gives CASSLNARGSGNTIYF.

The chain carries TRBV5-1 and TRBJ2-2; D may match TRBD1 or TRBD2 (6 bases each). In germline, CDR1 is SGHRS, CDR2 YFSETQ. The CDR3 is 15 residues long. V shed 1 base and J shed 5 bases, with 12 bases lying between them. The CDR3 protein is CASSLRQGRTGELFF. CDR3 DNA sequence: TGCGCCAGCAGCTTGCGGCAGGGGAGGACCGGGGAGCTGTTTTTT. Drawing the rest from reference TRBV5-1 and TRBJ2-2, the complete variable domain is KAGVTQTPRYLIKTRGQQVTLSCSPISGHRSVSWYQQTPGQGLQFLFEYFSETQRNKGNFPGRFSGRQFSNSRSEMNVSTLELGDSALYLCASSLRQGRTGELFFGEGSRLTVL.

This rearrangement joins TRBV5-1 to TRBJ2-3; TRBD2 matches at 10 bases. Germline loops: CDR1 SGHRS, CDR2 YFSETQ. Trimming cost V 0 bases and J 5 bases; bases outside gene matches: 3. The CDR3 consists of 15 residues. The CDR3 sequence: CASSLELAGRDTQYF. Written as DNA, the CDR3 is TGCGCCAGCAGCTTGGAACTAGCGGGGCGAGATACGCAGTATTTT.

This chain uses TRBV5-5 with TRBJ2-7; 10 bases are shared with TRBD1. V was pared by 5 bases and J by 4 bases, with 9 bases of the junction left unmatched. The germline CDR1 and CDR2 sequences are SGHKS and YYEKEE (reference sequence). The CDR3 extends over 15 amino acids. The CDR3 DNA is TGTGCCAGCAGGCCCCGCGGGGACAGGGGATACGAGCAGTACTTC. Residues: CASRPRGDRGYEQYF.